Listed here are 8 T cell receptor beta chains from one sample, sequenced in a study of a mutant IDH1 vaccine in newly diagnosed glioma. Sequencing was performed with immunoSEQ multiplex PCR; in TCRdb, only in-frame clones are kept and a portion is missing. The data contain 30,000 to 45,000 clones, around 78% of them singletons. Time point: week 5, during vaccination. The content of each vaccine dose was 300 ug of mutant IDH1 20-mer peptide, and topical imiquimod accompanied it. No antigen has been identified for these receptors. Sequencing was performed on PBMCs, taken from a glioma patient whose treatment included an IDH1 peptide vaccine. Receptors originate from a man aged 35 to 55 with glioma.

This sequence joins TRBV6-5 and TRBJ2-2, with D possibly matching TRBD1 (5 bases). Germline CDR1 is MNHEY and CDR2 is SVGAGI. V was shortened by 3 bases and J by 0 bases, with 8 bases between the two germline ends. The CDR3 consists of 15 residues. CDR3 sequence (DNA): TGTGCCAGCAGTTATTCAGGGTCGAACACCGGGGAGCTGTTTTTT. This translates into CASSYSGSNTGELFF.

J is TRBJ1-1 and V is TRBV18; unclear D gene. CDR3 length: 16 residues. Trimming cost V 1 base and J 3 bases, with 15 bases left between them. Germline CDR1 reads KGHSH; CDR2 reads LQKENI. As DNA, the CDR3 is TGTGCCAGCTCACCACAGAGGTGGACGGCAGACACTGAAGCTTTCTTT. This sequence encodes CASSPQRWTADTEAFF.

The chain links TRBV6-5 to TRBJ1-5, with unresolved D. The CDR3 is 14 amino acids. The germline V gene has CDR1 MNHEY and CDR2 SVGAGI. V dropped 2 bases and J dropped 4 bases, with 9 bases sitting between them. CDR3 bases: TGTGCCAGCAGTTACGGGCAGACTAATCAGCCCCAGCATTTT. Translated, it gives CASSYGQTNQPQHF.

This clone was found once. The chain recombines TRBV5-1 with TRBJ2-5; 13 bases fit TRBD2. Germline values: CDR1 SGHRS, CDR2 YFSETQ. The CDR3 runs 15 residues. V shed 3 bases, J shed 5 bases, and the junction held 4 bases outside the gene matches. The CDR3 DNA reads TGCGCCAGCAGCTACGGGGGACTAGCGGGGGAGACCCAGTACTTC. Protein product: CASSYGGLAGETQYF.

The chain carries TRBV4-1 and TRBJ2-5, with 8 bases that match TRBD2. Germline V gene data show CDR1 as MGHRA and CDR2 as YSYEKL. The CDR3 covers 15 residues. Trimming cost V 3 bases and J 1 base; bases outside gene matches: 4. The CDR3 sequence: CASSHPGLGQETQYF. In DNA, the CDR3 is TGCGCCAGCAGCCACCCGGGACTAGGCCAAGAGACCCAGTACTTC.

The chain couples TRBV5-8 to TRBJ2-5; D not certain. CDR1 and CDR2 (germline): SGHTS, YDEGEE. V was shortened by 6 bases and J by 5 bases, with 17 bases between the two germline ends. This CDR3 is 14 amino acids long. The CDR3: CASKMDRWHETQYF. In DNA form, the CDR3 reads TGTGCCAGCAAGATGGACCGCTGGCACGAGACCCAGTACTTC. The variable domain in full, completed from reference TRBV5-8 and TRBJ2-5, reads EAGVTQSPTHLIKTRGQQATLRCSPISGHTSVYWYQQALGLGLQFLLWYDEGEERNRGNFPPRFSGRQFPNYSSELNVNALELEDSALYLCASKMDRWHETQYFGPGTRLLVL.

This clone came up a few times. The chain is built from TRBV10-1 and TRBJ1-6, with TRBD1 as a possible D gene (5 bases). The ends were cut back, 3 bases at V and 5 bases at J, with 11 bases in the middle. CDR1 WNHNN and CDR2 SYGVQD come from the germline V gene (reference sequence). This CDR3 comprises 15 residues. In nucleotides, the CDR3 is TGCGCCAGCAGTGACGGGGGAATGGATAATTCACCCCTCCACTTT. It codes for CASSDGGMDNSPLHF.

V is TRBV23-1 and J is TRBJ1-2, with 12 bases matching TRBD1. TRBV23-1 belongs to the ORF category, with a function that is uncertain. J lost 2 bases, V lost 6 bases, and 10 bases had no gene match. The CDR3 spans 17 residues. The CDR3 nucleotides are TGCGCCAGCAGACAAGGGGACAGGGGGCGCGGGAACTATGGCTACACCTTC. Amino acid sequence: CASRQGDRGRGNYGYTF.